The rows below give T cell receptor beta chains drawn from one sample of a study of post-analysis software for immune sequencing data. TCRdb fed the PCR reads into MiXCR, producing one record per CDR3 protein. The sample includes roughly 540,000 distinct CDR3 sequences, less than 40% of them seen just once. The sequenced sample was blood. The receptors were sampled from a girl younger than 18 with multiple sclerosis. CDR3s include the opening cysteine and the closing phenylalanine or tryptophan. D genes are given only for firm matches. Clone size is stated in some rows and not others, as once, few, many or a class when expanded.

v_call	clone_size	j_call	d_call	cdr3_nt	cdr3_aa
TRBV5-1	many	TRBJ2-7	TRBD1	TGCGCCAGCAGCTTCGGAACAGGGGGTAGGGAGCAGTACTTC	CASSFGTGGREQYF
TRBV7-2	.	TRBJ2-3	.	TGTGCCAGCAGCTTAGTAGCGCGAGATACGCAGTATTTT	CASSLVARDTQYF
TRBV7-2	.	TRBJ2-5	TRBD1	TGTGCCAGCAGCGCGAGACAGGGCCCCTGGGAGACCCAGTACTTC	CASSARQGPWETQYF
TRBV29-1	many	TRBJ2-7	.	TGCAGCGTTGATGACAGGGCGGGACAGGAGCAGTACTTC	CSVDDRAGQEQYF
TRBV20-1	.	TRBJ2-1	TRBD2	TGCAGTGCTAGAGCGGTCGAGCGGGGGATCTCCAATGAGCAGTTCTTC	CSARAVERGISNEQFF
TRBV10-3	few	TRBJ1-2	TRBD1	TGTGCCATCAAGGGGACAGGGAACTATGGCTACACCTTC	CAIKGTGNYGYTF
TRBV12-3/TRBV12-4	once	TRBJ2-7	.	TGTGCCAGCAGTTTAGACAGGGCCTACAATGAGCAGTACTTC	CASSLDRAYNEQYF
TRBV6-5	few	TRBJ2-5	TRBD2	TGTGCCAGCAGTTACGCCGGGACTAGCCAAGAGACCCAGTACTTC	CASSYAGTSQETQYF
TRBV20-1	few	TRBJ2-3	.	TGCAGTGCTAGTTACGGACCTCCCCCAGATACGCAGTATTTT	CSASYGPPPDTQYF
TRBV5-1	.	TRBJ1-1	TRBD1	TGCGCCAGCAGCTTTACGGACAGGGAAAACACTGAAGCTTTCTTT	CASSFTDRENTEAFF
TRBV11-1	few	TRBJ2-1	.	TGTGCCAGCAGCTTAGTTATCGCAAGAGGGGACAATGAGCAGTTCTTC	CASSLVIARGDNEQFF
TRBV12-3/TRBV12-4	few	TRBJ1-5	TRBD1	TGTGCCAGCAGTCCACAGGGGTCTGGCAATCAGCCCCAGCATTTT	CASSPQGSGNQPQHF
TRBV5-6	few	TRBJ1-2	TRBD1	TGTGCCAGCAGCTCCCTGGGACAGGGCGATGGCTACACCTTC	CASSSLGQGDGYTF
TRBV6-4	.	TRBJ1-6	TRBD1	TGTGCCAGCAGTGCACAGGGGAATTCACCCCTCCACTTT	CASSAQGNSPLHF
TRBV14	few	TRBJ1-1	.	TGTGCCAGCAGCCAAGGGGTCGCCTGGGCTTTCTTT	CASSQGVAWAFF
TRBV14	.	TRBJ2-3	TRBD2	TGTGCCAGCAGCCTTTATGCGACTAGCATTACGCAGTATTTT	CASSLYATSITQYF
TRBV11-2	many	TRBJ2-1	TRBD1	TGTGCCAGCAGCCTCAGGGGGACAGGGGGCCTGTGGTACAATGAGCAGTTCTTC	CASSLRGTGGLWYNEQFF
TRBV13	few	TRBJ2-7	.	TGTGCCAGCAGCCCCCCCGGGGTGCGCGAGCAGTACTTC	CASSPPGVREQYF
TRBV6-5	.	TRBJ2-1	TRBD2	TGTGCCAGCAGTTACTCGATCTCCGGGACTAGCGGGGGTTTGAAGCAGTTCTTC	CASSYSISGTSGGLKQFF
TRBV11-2	.	TRBJ2-3	.	TGTGCCAGCAGCTTCTTAAAAGTGGGTACGCAGTATTTT	CASSFLKVGTQYF
TRBV9	.	TRBJ1-1	.	TGTGCCGGCAGCGTAGAGGCAGGGATGAACACTGAAGCTTTCTTT	CAGSVEAGMNTEAFF
TRBV28	.	TRBJ2-4	.	TGTGCCAGCAGCCCCCCAGGGTCAGCCAAAAACATTCAGTACTTC	CASSPPGSAKNIQYF
TRBV25-1	few	TRBJ2-3	.	TGTGCCAGCAGTGAATCAACACCTAGCACAGATACGCAGTATTTT	CASSESTPSTDTQYF